These T cell receptor beta chains were read from a single sample in a study of T cell changes during pregnancy in multiple sclerosis. Clones were read by immunoSEQ multiplex PCR, and TCRdb kept only the in-frame ones, dropping some. The data contain roughly 48,000 clones, roughly 92% of them singletons. The sequencing used CD4+ T cells from peripheral blood mononuclear cells, collected in the second trimester of pregnancy. The receptors were sampled from a female donor in good health, enrolled as a control in a pregnancy study. The CDR3 runs from the conserved cysteine through the conserved F or W. D genes are given only for firm matches. Some rows have no size entry. The others give once, few or many, or a class for an expanded clone.

>TRBJ1-1|TRBV5-6|NA|NA
TGTGCCAGCAGCTCCCGTCCCGGGTTAAACACTGAAGCTTTCTTT
CASSSRPGLNTEAFF
>TRBJ1-5|TRBV15|NA|NA
TGTGCCACCAGCAGCCTTAAGGACTATCAGCCCCAGCATTTT
CATSSLKDYQPQHF
>TRBJ2-5|TRBV7-3|NA|TRBD1
TGTGCCAGCAGCTCCATGGGACAGGGAGGAGAGACCCAGTACTTC
CASSSMGQGGETQYF
>TRBJ1-4|TRBV20-1|NA|NA
TGCAGTGCTAGACTAAATGAAAAACTGTTTTTT
CSARLNEKLFF
>TRBJ1-5|TRBV19|NA|NA
TGTGCCAGTCAATCCAGACGCCAGGGGCCCCAGCATTTT
CASQSRRQGPQHF
>TRBJ2-1|TRBV11-2|few|TRBD1
TGTGCCAGCAGTAGGGACAGGGATGGGCAGTTCTTC
CASSRDRDGQFF
>TRBJ2-1|TRBV5-1|NA|TRBD1
TGCGCCAGCAGCTCGGACAGGATCTCCTACAATGAGCAGTTCTTC
CASSSDRISYNEQFF
>TRBJ2-7|TRBV27|NA|TRBD2
TGTGCCAGCAGTCCCCTAGCTGCGGGAGGGCCGGGGGAGCAGTACTTC
CASSPLAAGGPGEQYF
>TRBJ1-5|TRBV28|NA|NA
TGTGCCAGCAGTTTACAGACAGAGCTCGCGCCCCAGCATTTT
CASSLQTELAPQHF
>TRBJ2-3|TRBV5-4|NA|TRBD2
TGTGCCAGCAGCTTGGAGGGGCGCGGGGGGTCTAGCACAGATACGCAGTATTTT
CASSLEGRGGSSTDTQYF
>TRBJ1-2|TRBV5-1|NA|NA
TGCGCCAGCAGCCCAGACAGATTAAACTATGGCTACACCTTC
CASSPDRLNYGYTF
>TRBJ2-2|TRBV29-1|NA|TRBD2
TGCAGCGTCTGTGGACTAGCGGGGGCCGTGAACACCGGGGAGCTGTTTTTT
CSVCGLAGAVNTGELFF
>TRBJ2-3|TRBV6-5|NA|NA
TGTGCCAGCAGTTGGCGGGACAGAAGCACAGATACGCAGTATTTT
CASSWRDRSTDTQYF
>TRBJ2-2|TRBV25-1|NA|TRBD2
TGTGCCAGCAGTGAACGGGGGGTCAGCTCGAACACCGGGGAGCTGTTTTTT
CASSERGVSSNTGELFF
>TRBJ2-7|TRBV4-2|NA|NA
TGTGCCAGCAGCCAAGCCCTCCGGGACACCTACGAGCAGTACTTC
CASSQALRDTYEQYF
>TRBJ2-1|TRBV9|NA|TRBD2
TGTGCCAGCAGCGTAGATTTTCGACTAGCGGGAGGTTCCTACAATGAGCAGTTCTTC
CASSVDFRLAGGSYNEQFF
>TRBJ2-7|TRBV11-2|NA|TRBD2
TGTGCCAGCAGCCTAGGGGGGACTAGCGTTCAAGCGGCTTACGAGCAGTACTTC
CASSLGGTSVQAAYEQYF
>TRBJ2-3|TRBV12-5|NA|NA
TGTGCTAGTGGCCTCAGGGACACAGATACGCAGTATTTT
CASGLRDTDTQYF
>TRBJ1-2|TRBV5-4|NA|NA
TGTGCCAGCAGCTCCAACGGGGGGGCCGCTAACTATGGCTACACCTTC
CASSSNGGAANYGYTF
>TRBJ2-3|TRBV15|NA|NA
TGTGCCACCAGCGGCCTCCGGGGTACGCAGTATTTT
CATSGLRGTQYF
>TRBJ2-7|TRBV27|NA|TRBD2
TGTGCCAGCAGGGGATTCGAGAGGGGACTAGCGGGAGGGGGTCGCTACGAGCAGTACTTC
CASRGFERGLAGGGRYEQYF
>TRBJ2-7|TRBV6-5|NA|NA
TGTGCCAGCAGTCTTTCAGGAACCTACGAGCAGTACTTC
CASSLSGTYEQYF
>TRBJ1-2|TRBV5-4|few|NA
TGTGCCAGCAGCTTGGAATCGGATGGCTACACCTTC
CASSLESDGYTF
>TRBJ2-1|TRBV29-1|NA|NA
TGCAGCGTTGGGGTCGGGGGCAATGAGCAGTTCTTC
CSVGVGGNEQFF
>TRBJ1-2|TRBV29-1|NA|TRBD1
TGCAGCGTTGATCCTACCCAGGGGGCTAAGGGGTATGGCTACACCTTC
CSVDPTQGAKGYGYTF
>TRBJ2-3|TRBV11-3|NA|NA
TGTGCCAGCAGCTTAGATCACGGACTTAAAGGCGATACGCAGTATTTT
CASSLDHGLKGDTQYF
>TRBJ2-3|TRBV7-9|NA|TRBD2
TGTGCCAGCACCCATTCCCTAGCGGGAGCCACGCAGTATTTT
CASTHSLAGATQYF
>TRBJ1-3|TRBV5-6|NA|NA
TGTGCCAGCAGCGACAGCACCAGAATCGGAAACACCATATATTTT
CASSDSTRIGNTIYF
>TRBJ1-1|TRBV7-9|NA|NA
TGTGCCAGCAGCCTACAGGGTTTAACTGAAGCTTTCTTT
CASSLQGLTEAFF
>TRBJ2-2|TRBV11-2|few|TRBD2
TGTGCCAGCAGCTTTTTGCGGGAGGCCGGGGAGCTGTTTTTT
CASSFLREAGELFF
>TRBJ1-5|TRBV28|NA|NA
TGTGCCAGCAGTCGACCGGGACTCACGCCTTATCAGCCCCAGCATTTT
CASSRPGLTPYQPQHF
>TRBJ1-2|TRBV9|NA|TRBD1
TGTGCCAGCAGCCCAGGACAGGGGGCGAGTGGCTACACCTTC
CASSPGQGASGYTF
>TRBJ1-1|TRBV5-1|NA|NA
TGCGCCAGCAGAGACAGGAGAAACACTGAAGCTTTCTTT
CASRDRRNTEAFF
>TRBJ1-1|TRBV11-2|NA|NA
TGTGCCAGCAGCTTAACTTGGGGAGTCAACACTGAAGCTTTCTTT
CASSLTWGVNTEAFF
>TRBJ2-7|TRBV25-1|NA|NA
TGTGCCAGCAGTGACGGGGGACCAAAGCAGTACTTC
CASSDGGPKQYF
>TRBJ2-1|TRBV21-1|NA|NA
TGTGCCAGCAGCACACCGGGACAGAGGCCGGGTGAGCAGTTCTTC
CASSTPGQRPGEQFF
>TRBJ2-7|TRBV28|NA|NA
TGTGCCAGCAGTTTTTATTTTGGGCAGGGAGGTTTCTACGAGCAGTACTTC
CASSFYFGQGGFYEQYF
>TRBJ1-4|TRBV5-1|NA|NA
TGCGCCAGCAGCTTGGACGGGGGTGCTAATGAAAAACTGTTTTTT
CASSLDGGANEKLFF
>TRBJ1-1|TRBV28|NA|NA
TGTGCCAGCAGTTTATTACAGGCGCGGATAGCTTTCTTT
CASSLLQARIAFF
>TRBJ2-3|TRBV15|NA|TRBD2
TGTGCCACCAGCCACGGGACTAAGGATACGCAGTATTTT
CATSHGTKDTQYF
>TRBJ2-1|TRBV7-3|NA|NA
TGTGCCAGCAGCCGGGGAGTCCCCAATGAGCAGTTCTTC
CASSRGVPNEQFF
>TRBJ2-2|TRBV7-8|NA|TRBD1
TGTGCCAGCCACGGGACAGATGAAAGCACCGGGGAGCTGTTTTTT
CASHGTDESTGELFF
>TRBJ1-3|TRBV6-1|NA|NA
TGTGCCAGCAGTGAAGGCAGGGCTGGAAACACCATATATTTT
CASSEGRAGNTIYF
>TRBJ2-7|TRBV5-7|NA|NA
TGTGCCAGCAGCTGGGCAGACAGCTCCTACGAGCAGTACTTC
CASSWADSSYEQYF
>TRBJ2-3|TRBV18|NA|TRBD2
TGTGCCAGCTCAGCCGGACTAGCGGGTGATACGCAGTATTTT
CASSAGLAGDTQYF
>TRBJ2-1|TRBV4-1|NA|TRBD2
TGCGCCAGCAGCCAAGATCGTCTAGCGGACCCCTACAATGAGCAGTTCTTC
CASSQDRLADPYNEQFF
>TRBJ2-1|TRBV7-2|NA|NA
TGTGCCAGCACCAAACCCCGGGGCTACAATGAGCAGTTCTTC
CASTKPRGYNEQFF
>TRBJ2-7|TRBV7-8|NA|TRBD1
TGTGCCAGCGGGGGACAGGGCCCCTACGAGCAGTACTTC
CASGGQGPYEQYF
>TRBJ2-7|TRBV5-1|NA|NA
TGCGCCAGCAGCTGGGCGACAGCTTCTTCCTACGAGCAGTACTTC
CASSWATASSYEQYF
>TRBJ2-6|TRBV5-4|NA|NA
TGTGCCAGCAGCTTTCCTCAGGCTGGGGCCAACGTCCTGACTTTC
CASSFPQAGANVLTF
>TRBJ1-2|TRBV5-1|NA|NA
TGCGCCAGCAGCTTTATAAAGGGCGCGGGTGACTATGGCTACACCTTC
CASSFIKGAGDYGYTF
>TRBJ2-1|TRBV11-2|NA|NA
TGTGCCAGCAGCTTAGATCTCCTAGCCTACAATGAGCAGTTCTTC
CASSLDLLAYNEQFF
>TRBJ2-1|TRBV7-3|NA|TRBD2
TGTGCCAGCAGGGGGGGAGCGGGACCCTACAATGAGCAGTTCTTC
CASRGGAGPYNEQFF
>TRBJ1-1|TRBV6-1|NA|TRBD1
TGTGCCAGCAGTGTTGACAGGGAGGACACTGAAGCTTTCTTT
CASSVDREDTEAFF
>TRBJ2-7|TRBV28|NA|TRBD2
TGTGCCAGCACCACCGGGGGGGGCTACGAGCAGTACTTC
CASTTGGGYEQYF
>TRBJ2-1|TRBV9|NA|TRBD2
TGTGCCAGCAGCGCTATCGGGAGGGCAGCTAGGAATGAGCAGTTCTTC
CASSAIGRAARNEQFF
>TRBJ1-5|TRBV4-1|NA|TRBD1
TGCGCCAGCAGCCACCTTTTAAGCCGGGACAGTTATCAGCCCCAGCATTTT
CASSHLLSRDSYQPQHF
>TRBJ2-3|TRBV5-1|once|TRBD2
TGCGCCAGCACCCTAGCGGGGGGAGATACGCAGTATTTT
CASTLAGGDTQYF
>TRBJ1-1|TRBV6-6|NA|NA
TGTGCCAGTTTTTCAACCGGTCAGAACACTGAAGCTTTCTTT
CASFSTGQNTEAFF
>TRBJ1-5|TRBV29-1|once|TRBD1
TGCAGCGTTGGTCAGGGGGGCAATCAGCCCCAGCATTTT
CSVGQGGNQPQHF